These 24 T cell receptor beta chains share one sample of origin, sequenced in a study of post-analysis software for immune sequencing data. The study, taken as a whole, reports: Relative to controls, patients had 4 or 5 TRBV segments at higher frequency, with TRBV5-6, TRBV5-1 and TRBV20-1 among these.

Presence of unique molecular identifiers characterized the TCR beta cDNA libraries. From the PCR reads, TCRdb called clonotypes with MiXCR, one entry per CDR3 protein. The sample lists 650,000 to 850,000 distinct CDR3 sequences; roughly 46% were seen once. For these receptors, no antigen is known. The sequencing sample was made of blood. The receptors here all came from a girl between 5 and 17 years old with multiple sclerosis.

The rearrangement joins TRBV7-8 to TRBJ2-1; the match to TRBD2 covers 7 bases. CDR3 length: 17 amino acids. Germline loops: CDR1 SGHVS, CDR2 FQNEAQ. Germline trimming cut 4 bases from V and 8 bases from J; bases unmatched to any gene: 17. The CDR3 sequence: CASSSYYLAGVADEQFF. CDR3 DNA sequence: TGTGCCAGCAGCTCTTACTACCTCGCGGGAGTGGCGGATGAGCAGTTCTTC.

This chain links TRBV29-1 with TRBJ2-3, with D possibly called TRBD1 or TRBD2 (5 bases each). The CDR3 has 17 amino acids. The V gene's germline CDR1 is SQVTM and CDR2 ANQGSEA. Deletions cut 4 bases from V and 2 bases from J, with 22 bases between. DNA for the CDR3: TGCAGCGTTGGAGGGGTCGGGGAGCGGAAAAACACAGATACGCAGTATTTT. This translates into CSVGGVGERKNTDTQYF.

Here the CDR3 reads CASSLRLNYEQYF. The CDR3 DNA sequence: TGTGCCAGCAGCCTTAGACTCAACTACGAGCAGTACTTC. The V call is TRBV11-1, the J call TRBJ2-7; D ambiguous. The V and J ends lost 5 bases and 3 bases respectively, with 11 bases between them. Germline V gives CDR1 SGHAT, CDR2 FQDESV (reference sequence). The CDR3 runs 13 residues.

The chain uses TRBV11-1 and TRBJ2-5; D may be TRBD1 or TRBD2 (6 bases each). This CDR3 has 15 amino acids. Germline V gives CDR1 SGHAT, CDR2 FQDESV (reference sequence). V was trimmed by 3 bases and J by 4 bases, leaving 15 bases between them. The CDR3 DNA is TGTGCCAGCAGCTTTATGGGGGGCCGGAGAGAGACCCAGTACTTC. Its protein product is CASSFMGGRRETQYF.

The chain joins TRBV28 to TRBJ2-5, with 8 bases that match TRBD1. The CDR3 covers 16 residues. Germline CDR1 reads MDHEN; CDR2 reads SYDVKM. J lost 1 base, V lost 1 base, and 5 bases had no gene match. The CDR3 region has the DNA TGTGCCAGCAGTTTATACCCGGGACAGGTCCAAGAGACCCAGTACTTC. This encodes CASSLYPGQVQETQYF.

This chain connects TRBV5-6 to TRBJ2-7, with D possibly being TRBD1 (6 bases). Germline values: CDR1 SGHDT, CDR2 YYEEEE. The CDR3 loop spans 17 amino acids. Trimming took 0 bases from V and 2 from J, leaving 18 bases between them. The CDR3 reads CASSLASEWQGTYEQYF. CDR3 nucleotide sequence: TGTGCCAGCAGCTTGGCCTCAGAGTGGCAGGGGACCTACGAGCAGTACTTC. Using reference TRBV5-6 and TRBJ2-7 for the parts outside the CDR3, the full variable domain is DAGVTQSPTHLIKTRGQQVTLRCSPKSGHDTVSWYQQALGQGPQFIFQYYEEEERQRGNFPDRFSGHQFPNYSSELNVNALLLGDSALYLCASSLASEWQGTYEQYFGPGTRLTVT.

V is TRBV3-1 and J is TRBJ2-5; D is possibly TRBD2 (6 bases). Per germline, CDR1 LGHDT and CDR2 YNNKEL (reference sequence). The CDR3 extends over 21 amino acids. V was shortened by 3 bases and J by 11 bases, with 40 bases between the two germline ends. The CDR3: CASSQAPRDVWEVKGPVEQYF. CDR3 in DNA: TGTGCCAGCAGCCAGGCTCCCCGTGACGTTTGGGAGGTAAAGGGTCCGGTTGAGCAGTACTTC.

The table lists this clonotype with a few counts. This sequence joins TRBV7-7 and TRBJ2-3, with unresolved D. The CDR3 spans 14 residues. The germline V gene encodes CDR1 SSHAT and CDR2 FNYEAQ (reference sequence). CDR3 DNA: TGTGCTACGACATCGTTCTCCGGTCAAGATACGCAGTATTTT. Amino acids: CATTSFSGQDTQYF. The whole variable domain, remainder taken from reference TRBV7-7 and TRBJ2-3, is GAGVSQSPRYKVTKRGQDVTLRCDPISSHATLYWYQQALGQGPEFLTYFNYEAQPDKSGLPSDRFSAERPEGSISTLTIQRTEQRDSAMYRCATTSFSGQDTQYFGPGTRLTVL.

This clonotype was seen a few times. V gene TRBV11-2 combines with J gene TRBJ2-1, with 7 bases fitting TRBD1. The trim removed 5 bases at V and 4 bases at J, leaving 8 bases unmatched. The CDR3 spans 15 residues. The germline gives CDR1 SGHAT, CDR2 FQNNGV. The CDR3: CASSRLQGRYNEQFF. The CDR3 DNA follows: TGTGCCAGCAGCCGTTTACAGGGGCGGTACAATGAGCAGTTCTTC.

The chain carries TRBV20-1 and TRBJ2-3; TRBD2 matches at 10 bases. Trimming at V came to 5 bases and at J to 5 bases, leaving 7 bases not matched to a gene. The V gene's germline CDR1 is DFQATT and CDR2 SNEGSKA (reference sequence). This CDR3 spans 14 amino acids. The CDR3 DNA reads as TGCAGTGCTTTGCCTAGCGGGAGATTAGATACGCAGTATTTT. Translated, it gives CSALPSGRLDTQYF.

The V gene is TRBV10-3, the J gene TRBJ2-4; 14 bases agree with TRBD2. CDR1 ENHRY and CDR2 SYGVKD come from the germline V gene. The CDR3 sequence is 13 residues long. After removal of 6 bases from V and 13 bases from J, the junction contained 5 bases not matched to a gene. Here the CDR3 reads CAIRGGLAGEQYF. CDR3 bases: TGTGCCATCAGGGGGGGACTAGCGGGAGAGCAGTACTTC.

This clonotype appeared a few times. The chain uses TRBV11-3 and TRBJ1-2, with D possibly being TRBD1 (6 bases). CDR1 and CDR2 (germline): SGHNT, YENEEA. V dropped 7 bases and J dropped 4 bases, with 22 bases sitting between them. The CDR3 runs 16 residues. The CDR3 sequence: CASTQLRTADSYGYTF. CDR3 nucleotide sequence: TGTGCCAGCACCCAACTCCGGACAGCCGATAGCTATGGCTACACCTTC.

V is TRBV9 and J is TRBJ2-5, with TRBD2 as a possible D gene (6 bases). The assigned J gene may be wrong: the sequence end matches TRBJ2-7 better. This CDR3 spans 15 amino acids. Germline V gene sequence: CDR1 SGDLS, CDR2 YYNGEE. CDR3 DNA: TGTGCCAGCAGCGTAGGGGGGGAGTTCAGCTACGAGCAGTACTTC. Translated, it gives CASSVGGEFSYEQYF.

The chain combines TRBV25-1 with TRBJ1-1; 7 positions agree with TRBD1. The V and J ends lost 8 bases and 4 bases, in that order; junction bases with no gene match: 7. This CDR3 contains 13 residues. CDR1 and CDR2 (germline): MGHDK, SYGVNS. CDR3 protein: CASVGRGATEAFF. The CDR3 DNA sequence: TGTGCCAGCGTTGGCAGGGGGGCCACTGAAGCTTTCTTT.

Written as DNA, the CDR3 is TGCAGTGCTAGAGATAATGGCGGCAGGGCAGGCGGCTACACCTTC. Amino acid sequence: CSARDNGGRAGGYTF. J is TRBJ1-2 and V is TRBV20-1; weak D call: TRBD1 (5 bases). With 0 bases removed from V and 8 bases from J, the gap between germline ends came to 19 bases. The V gene's germline CDR1 is DFQATT and CDR2 SNEGSKA (reference sequence). The CDR3 is 15 residues long.

This clonotype came up a few times. This chain uses TRBV7-9 with TRBJ2-3, with 15 positions matching TRBD2. CDR1 and CDR2 (germline): SEHNR, FQNEAQ (reference sequence). Losses at the gene ends were 6 bases for V and 6 bases for J; bases not matched to a gene: 7. The length of the CDR3 is 16 residues. The CDR3 sequence is CASRPGTSGRPDTQYF. Here the CDR3 DNA reads TGTGCCAGCAGGCCCGGGACTAGCGGGAGGCCGGATACGCAGTATTTT.

The chain employs TRBV6-2 or TRBV6-3 and TRBJ2-7; D may be TRBD1 (5 bases). Germline CDR1 is MNHEY and CDR2 is SVGEGT. The CDR3 consists of 15 residues. V was cut by 0 bases and J by 4 bases, with 13 bases left in between. In nucleotides, the CDR3 is TGTGCCAGCAGTTACTCGGCGGACACAACATACGAGCAGTACTTC. It specifies CASSYSADTTYEQYF.

This clonotype was recorded a few times. The chain joins TRBV15 to TRBJ2-7; D remains unclear. The DNA end is a closer match to TRBJ2-5, so the J assignment may be wrong. Germline values: CDR1 LNHNV, CDR2 YYDKDF (reference sequence). CDR3 length: 13 residues. The CDR3 DNA sequence: TGTGCCACCAGCGGATTCGGCGGCGGGACCCAGTACTTC. Amino acid sequence: CATSGFGGGTQYF.

The chain joins TRBV14 to TRBJ2-7; D unresolved. The J call may be wrong; the DNA end is better matched by TRBJ2-5. The germline gives CDR1 SGHDN, CDR2 FVKESK. The CDR3 covers 12 residues. The CDR3 nucleotides read TGTGCCAGCAGCCAATTTGGTGCGACCCAGTACTTC. Translation gives CASSQFGATQYF.

This clonotype was recorded once. The CDR3 is CASSSGTGALRGLGEDTQYF. The CDR3 region has the DNA TGTGCCAGCAGCTCCGGGACAGGGGCCCTCCGGGGACTAGGGGAGGATACGCAGTATTTT. The genes are TRBV7-9 and TRBJ2-3; the match to TRBD1 covers 10 bases. The CDR3 has 20 residues. The V and J ends lost 4 bases and 6 bases, in that order; junction bases with no gene match: 22. The V gene's germline CDR1 is SEHNR and CDR2 FQNEAQ (reference sequence).

This rearrangement joins TRBV11-3 to TRBJ2-4; D not resolved. The germline V and J ends were trimmed by 5 bases and 8 bases, with 16 bases remaining between them. The germline V gene has CDR1 SGHNT and CDR2 YENEEA. This CDR3 contains 14 residues. The CDR3 loop is CASSHTLSPDIQYF. The CDR3 DNA reads TGTGCCAGCAGCCACACCTTGAGTCCGGACATTCAGTACTTC.

This chain uses TRBV20-1 with TRBJ2-7; 10 bases line up with TRBD1. The ends lost 6 bases at V and 0 bases at J; junction bases unmatched: 11. Germline CDR1 DFQATT, CDR2 SNEGSKA (reference sequence). The CDR3 has 16 residues. The CDR3 sequence: CSAIRGGTGVSYEQYF. CDR3 nucleotide sequence: TGCAGTGCCATAAGGGGGGGGACAGGGGTCTCCTACGAGCAGTACTTC.

This clonotype was detected a few times. V and J are TRBV20-1 and TRBJ2-7, with 13 positions matching TRBD2. With V trimmed by 3 bases and J by 0 bases, 5 bases remained unmatched. Germline V lookup: CDR1 DFQATT, CDR2 SNEGSKA (reference sequence). This CDR3 is built from 16 residues. This CDR3 reads CSARTGLAGNSYEQYF. As DNA, the CDR3 is TGCAGTGCTAGGACGGGACTAGCGGGGAACTCCTACGAGCAGTACTTC.

This chain connects TRBV20-1 to TRBJ2-4; unclear D gene. The J call may not be correct, given that the DNA end is closer to TRBJ2-5. CDR1 and CDR2 (germline): DFQATT, SNEGSKA (reference sequence). The CDR3 spans 11 residues. CDR3 protein: CSGQITETQYF. In nucleotides, the CDR3 is TGCAGTGGTCAGATCACGGAGACCCAGTACTTC.